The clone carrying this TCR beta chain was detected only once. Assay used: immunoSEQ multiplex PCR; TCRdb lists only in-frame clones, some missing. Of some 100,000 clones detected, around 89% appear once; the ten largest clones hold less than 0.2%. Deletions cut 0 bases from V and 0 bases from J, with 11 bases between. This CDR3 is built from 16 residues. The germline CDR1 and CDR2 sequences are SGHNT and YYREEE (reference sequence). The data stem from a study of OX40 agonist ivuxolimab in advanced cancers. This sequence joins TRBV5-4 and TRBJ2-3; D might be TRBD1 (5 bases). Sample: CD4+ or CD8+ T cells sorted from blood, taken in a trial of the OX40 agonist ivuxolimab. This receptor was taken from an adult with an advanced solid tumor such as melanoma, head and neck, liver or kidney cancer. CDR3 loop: CASSLGAGRSTDTQYF. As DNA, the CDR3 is TGTGCCAGCAGCTTGGGGGCAGGGCGAAGCACAGATACGCAGTATTTT.